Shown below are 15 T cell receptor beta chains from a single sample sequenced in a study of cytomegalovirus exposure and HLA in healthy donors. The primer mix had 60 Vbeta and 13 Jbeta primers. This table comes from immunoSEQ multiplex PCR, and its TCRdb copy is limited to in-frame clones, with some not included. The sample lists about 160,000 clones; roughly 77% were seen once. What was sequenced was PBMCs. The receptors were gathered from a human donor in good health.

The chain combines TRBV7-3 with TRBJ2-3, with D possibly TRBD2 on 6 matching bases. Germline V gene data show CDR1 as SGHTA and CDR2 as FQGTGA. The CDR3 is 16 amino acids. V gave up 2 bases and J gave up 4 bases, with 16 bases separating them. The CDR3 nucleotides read TGTGCCAGCAGCTTAGCGGTAGCGGAAGGCGCAGATACGCAGTATTTT. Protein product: CASSLAVAEGADTQYF.

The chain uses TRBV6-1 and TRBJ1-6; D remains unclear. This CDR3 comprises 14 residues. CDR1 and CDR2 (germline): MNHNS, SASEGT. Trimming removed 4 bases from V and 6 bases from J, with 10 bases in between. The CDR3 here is CASSAGTSNSPLHF. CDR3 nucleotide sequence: TGTGCCAGCAGTGCGGGAACCAGTAATTCACCCCTCCACTTT.

Here the CDR3 reads CASSFGTGGMGNTEAFF. CDR3 coding DNA: TGCGCCAGCAGCTTCGGCACAGGGGGCATGGGGAACACTGAAGCTTTCTTT. V and J are TRBV5-1 and TRBJ1-1; 9 bases agree with TRBD1. V lost 2 bases to trimming and J lost 1 base; unmatched junction nucleotides: 9. This CDR3 is built from 17 residues. Germline CDR1 is SGHRS and CDR2 is YFSETQ.

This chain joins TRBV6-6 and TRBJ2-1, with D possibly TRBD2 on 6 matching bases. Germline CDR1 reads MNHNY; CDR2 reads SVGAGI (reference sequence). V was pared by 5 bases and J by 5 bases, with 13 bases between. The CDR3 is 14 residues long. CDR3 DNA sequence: TGTGCCAGCAGTCCCTCGGGAGTGAACAATGAGCAGTTCTTC. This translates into CASSPSGVNNEQFF.

DNA for the CDR3: TGCGCCAGCAGCTCGGACTACTACGAGCAGTACTTC. Translation gives CASSSDYYEQYF. This chain joins TRBV5-1 and TRBJ2-7, with D tentatively TRBD2 (6 bases). The V gene's germline CDR1 is SGHRS and CDR2 YFSETQ. V was pared by 3 bases and J by 3 bases, with 7 bases between. The CDR3 is made up of 12 amino acids.

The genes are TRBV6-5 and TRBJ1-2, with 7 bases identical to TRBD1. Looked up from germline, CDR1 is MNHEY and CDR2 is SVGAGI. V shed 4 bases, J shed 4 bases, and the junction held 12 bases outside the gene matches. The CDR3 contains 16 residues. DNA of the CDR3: TGTGCCAGCAGTTTTTTCTCCGGGACAGAGTCCTATGGCTACACCTTC. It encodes CASSFFSGTESYGYTF.

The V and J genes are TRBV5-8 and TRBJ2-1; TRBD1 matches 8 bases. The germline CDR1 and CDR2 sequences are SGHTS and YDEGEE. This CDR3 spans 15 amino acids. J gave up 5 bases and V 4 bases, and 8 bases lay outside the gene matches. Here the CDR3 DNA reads TGTGCCAGCAGCCTCTGGACAGGGTTGAACAATGAGCAGTTCTTC. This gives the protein CASSLWTGLNNEQFF.

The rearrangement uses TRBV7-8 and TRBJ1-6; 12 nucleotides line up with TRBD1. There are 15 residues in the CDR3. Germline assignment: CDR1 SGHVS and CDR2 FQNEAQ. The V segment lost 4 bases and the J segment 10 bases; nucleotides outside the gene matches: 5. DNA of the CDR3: TGTGCCAGCAGCTCAGGGACAGGGGGCAAGTCACCCCTCCACTTT. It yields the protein CASSSGTGGKSPLHF.

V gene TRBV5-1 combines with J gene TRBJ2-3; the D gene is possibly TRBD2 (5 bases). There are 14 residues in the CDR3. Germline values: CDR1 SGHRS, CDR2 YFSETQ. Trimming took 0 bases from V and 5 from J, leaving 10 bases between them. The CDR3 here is CASSLEGRGDTQYF. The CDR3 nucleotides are TGCGCCAGCAGCTTGGAGGGCCGGGGAGATACGCAGTATTTT.

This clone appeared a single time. The CDR3 bases are TGTGCCTGGAGTGTACAGGAGGAGCAGTACTTC. It specifies CAWSVQEEQYF. The chain couples TRBV30 to TRBJ2-7, with a weak D call TRBD1 (5 bases). Germline-derived CDR1 and CDR2 are GTSNPN and SVGIG (reference sequence). V was shortened by 0 bases and J by 7 bases, with 7 bases between the two germline ends. This CDR3 region has 11 residues.

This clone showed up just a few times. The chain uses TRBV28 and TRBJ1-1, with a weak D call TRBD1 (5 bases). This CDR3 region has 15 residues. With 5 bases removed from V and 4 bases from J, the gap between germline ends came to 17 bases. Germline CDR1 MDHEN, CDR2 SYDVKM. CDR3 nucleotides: TGTGCCAGCAGTGGGCGGACAAGGGAGGCCACTGAAGCTTTCTTT. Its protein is CASSGRTREATEAFF. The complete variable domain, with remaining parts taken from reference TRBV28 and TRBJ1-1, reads DVKVTQSSRYLVKRTGEKVFLECVQDMDHENMFWYRQDPGLGLRLIYFSYDVKMKEKGDIPEGYSVSREKKERFSLILESASTNQTSMYLCASSGRTREATEAFFGQGTRLTVV.

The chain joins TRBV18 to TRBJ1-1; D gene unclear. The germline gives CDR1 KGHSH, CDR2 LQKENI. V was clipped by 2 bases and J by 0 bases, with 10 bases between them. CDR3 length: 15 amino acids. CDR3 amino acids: CASSPNSGMNTEAFF. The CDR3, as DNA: TGTGCCAGCTCACCAAACTCGGGAATGAACACTGAAGCTTTCTTT.

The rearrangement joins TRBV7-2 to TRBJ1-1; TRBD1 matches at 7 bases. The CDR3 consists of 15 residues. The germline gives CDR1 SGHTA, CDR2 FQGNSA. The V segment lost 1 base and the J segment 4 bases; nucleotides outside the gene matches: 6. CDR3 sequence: CASSLEGALPTEAFF. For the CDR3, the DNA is TGTGCCAGCAGCTTAGAGGGGGCGCTTCCCACTGAAGCTTTCTTT.

The CDR3 DNA reads TGCGCCAGCAGTGAGGATCTAGCGGGAGGTGCCGGGGAGCTGTTTTTT. It is translated as CASSEDLAGGAGELFF. This chain connects TRBV10-1 to TRBJ2-2, with 11 nucleotides matching TRBD2. V gave up 2 bases and J gave up 6 bases; unmatched junction bases: 5. CDR1 WNHNN and CDR2 SYGVQD come from the germline V gene (reference sequence). This CDR3 has 16 amino acids.

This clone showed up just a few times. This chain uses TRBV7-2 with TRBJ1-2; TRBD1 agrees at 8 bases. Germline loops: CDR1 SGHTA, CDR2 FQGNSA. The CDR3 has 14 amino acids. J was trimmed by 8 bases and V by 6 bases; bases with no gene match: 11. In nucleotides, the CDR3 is TGTGCCAGCAGGCACCCTGGACAGGGACGAGGCTACACCTTC. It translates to CASRHPGQGRGYTF.